The 30 T cell receptor beta chains below were found in one sample sequenced in a study of radiotherapy plus CTLA-4 blockade in lung cancer. Repertoires were generated with immunoSEQ multiplex PCR, while TCRdb's copy carries only in-frame clones and drops some. The table lists about 82,000 clones, approximately 75% of them singletons. The material was peripheral blood, obtained from a patient treated with radiotherapy plus ipilimumab. The receptors shown here come from a human donor with non-small cell lung cancer that progressed on radiotherapy plus ipilimumab.

V gene TRBV28 combines with J gene TRBJ2-3; D gene unclear. CDR1 is MDHEN, CDR2 SYDVKM, per germline. Trimming stripped 8 bases from V and 2 bases from J, with 8 bases between. This CDR3 region has 12 residues. The CDR3 DNA is TGTGCCAGCCTTACCCCCACAGATACGCAGTATTTT. Protein sequence: CASLTPTDTQYF.

This sequence joins TRBV5-5 and TRBJ1-5; D may be TRBD1 (6 bases). Germline V gene sequence: CDR1 SGHKS, CDR2 YYEKEE (reference sequence). Between the trimmed V and J ends, which lost 1 base and 4 bases, there was a span of 9 bases. The CDR3 is made up of 14 amino acids. The CDR3 region has the DNA TGTGCCAGCAGCTTGAACAGGGTGAATCAGCCCCAGCATTTT. It yields the protein CASSLNRVNQPQHF.

DNA for the CDR3: TGTGCCAGCTCACCGTCAGGGGGGGGCCGGGAGGAGCAGTACTTC. Its protein product is CASSPSGGGREEQYF. This rearrangement joins TRBV18 to TRBJ2-7; D may match TRBD1 or TRBD2 (7 bases each). The V gene lost 3 bases and the J gene lost 7 bases, with 19 bases spanning the gap. Germline V gives CDR1 KGHSH, CDR2 LQKENI. The CDR3 has 15 amino acids.

The CDR3 reads CASSLLGVDNEQFF. The CDR3 region has the DNA TGTGCCAGCAGTTTGTTGGGGGTGGACAATGAGCAGTTCTTC. This chain connects TRBV28 to TRBJ2-1; D possibly matches TRBD1 or TRBD2 (5 bases each). V shed 3 bases and J shed 5 bases, with 11 bases lying between them. Looked up from germline, CDR1 is MDHEN and CDR2 is SYDVKM. The CDR3 runs to 14 residues.

The chain joins TRBV9 to TRBJ1-6; possibly TRBD1 for D (6 bases). Germline CDR1 and CDR2: SGDLS and YYNGEE. There are 15 residues in the CDR3. V lost 4 bases and J 9 bases, leaving 17 bases between the germline ends. The CDR3 DNA reads TGTGCCAGCAGCCCCCGGGGGGGGGCGGTTTCACCCCTCCACTTT. This sequence encodes CASSPRGGAVSPLHF. The variable domain in full, with the rest retrieved from reference TRBV9 and TRBJ1-6, is DSGVTQTPKHLITATGQRVTLRCSPRSGDLSVYWYQQSLDQGLQFLIQYYNGEERAKGNILERFSAQQFPDLHSELNLSSLELGDSALYFCASSPRGGAVSPLHFGNGTRLTVT.

CDR3 in amino acids: CATSRPGLESHEQFF. As DNA, the CDR3 is TGTGCCACCAGCAGACCGGGACTCGAATCCCATGAGCAGTTCTTC. The V gene is TRBV15, the J gene TRBJ2-1, with D perhaps matching TRBD2 (6 bases). The germline gives CDR1 LNHNV, CDR2 YYDKDF (reference sequence). The length of the CDR3 is 15 residues. Trimming shortened V by 2 bases and J by 8 bases, and 16 bases separated the two germline ends.

The chain couples TRBV9 to TRBJ2-2, with D perhaps TRBD2 (5 bases). With 4 bases removed from V and 6 bases from J, the gap between germline ends came to 13 bases. Germline loops: CDR1 SGDLS, CDR2 YYNGEE. The CDR3 is 14 amino acids. The CDR3 here is CASSPRAGPGELFF. CDR3 DNA: TGTGCCAGCAGCCCGCGGGCAGGTCCCGGGGAGCTGTTTTTT.

This clone was picked up one time. V gene TRBV6-5 combines with J gene TRBJ1-3; D is ambiguous. Per the germline V gene, CDR1 is MNHEY and CDR2 is SVGAGI. V was clipped by 2 bases and J by 2 bases, with 7 bases between them. CDR3 length: 14 residues. CDR3 amino acids: CASSYGRAGNTIYF. The CDR3, as DNA: TGTGCCAGCAGTTACGGGAGGGCTGGAAACACCATATATTTT.

Concerning this clone: The same CDR3 can be traced to other DNA sequences in this sample. This sequence joins TRBV7-9 and TRBJ2-5; D is unresolved. The germline V gene has CDR1 SEHNR and CDR2 FQNEAQ (reference sequence). CDR3 length: 11 amino acids. Trimming took 6 bases from V and 1 from J, leaving 3 bases between them. This CDR3 is CASSLQETQYF. DNA of the CDR3: TGTGCCAGCAGTCTCCAAGAGACCCAGTACTTC. The full variable domain, in which reference TRBV7-9 and TRBJ2-5 provide the parts outside the CDR3, is DTGVSQNPRHKITKRGQNVTFRCDPISEHNRLYWYRQTLGQGPEFLTYFQNEAQLEKSRLLSDRFSAERPKGSFSTLEIQRTEQGDSAMYLCASSLQETQYFGPGTRLLVL.

This chain links TRBV11-2 with TRBJ1-2; tentative D call: TRBD1 (5 bases). V lost 1 base, J lost 2 bases, and 8 bases lay in between. Germline V gives CDR1 SGHAT, CDR2 FQNNGV. The CDR3 is 14 amino acids. This chain's CDR3 is CASSLGGGNYGYTF. In DNA form, the CDR3 reads TGTGCCAGCAGCTTAGGTGGGGGAAACTATGGCTACACCTTC.

The rearrangement joins TRBV9 to TRBJ2-5; D gene ambiguous. Deletions cut 5 bases from V and 4 bases from J, with 6 bases between. Germline CDR1 is SGDLS and CDR2 is YYNGEE. The CDR3 extends over 11 amino acids. In DNA form, the CDR3 reads TGTGCCAGCAGTAAAGGAGAGACCCAGTACTTC. Translating gives CASSKGETQYF.

The chain uses TRBV19 and TRBJ2-4, with D possibly TRBD1 on 6 matching bases. V lost 7 bases, J lost 8 bases, and 18 bases lay in between. This CDR3 spans 14 amino acids. Germline values: CDR1 LNHDA, CDR2 SQIVND (reference sequence). In DNA, the CDR3 is TGTGCCAGTAACCCGACAGGATACATCGACATTCAGTACTTC. Protein product: CASNPTGYIDIQYF.

V is TRBV7-2 and J is TRBJ2-3; D is unresolved. The CDR3 has 13 residues. Trimming stripped 1 base from V and 5 bases from J, with 7 bases between. Germline V gene data show CDR1 as SGHTA and CDR2 as FQGNSA. DNA of the CDR3: TGTGCCAGCAGCTTAGTCATAGGAGATACGCAGTATTTT. Its translation: CASSLVIGDTQYF.

This clone was seen only once. The rearrangement joins TRBV5-1 to TRBJ2-1, with TRBD2 matching over 7 bases. V was pared by 0 bases and J by 3 bases, with 0 bases of the junction left unmatched. Germline values: CDR1 SGHRS, CDR2 YFSETQ. The CDR3 extends over 14 amino acids. CDR3 bases: TGCGCCAGCAGCTTGGGCGGGGGCTACAATGAGCAGTTCTTC. This gives the protein CASSLGGGYNEQFF. Supplemented by reference TRBV5-1 and TRBJ2-1, the full variable domain reads KAGVTQTPRYLIKTRGQQVTLSCSPISGHRSVSWYQQTPGQGLQFLFEYFSETQRNKGNFPGRFSGRQFSNSRSEMNVSTLELGDSALYLCASSLGGGYNEQFFGPGTRLTVL.

The chain joins TRBV2 to TRBJ2-1, with D perhaps given as TRBD1 or TRBD2 (6 bases each). Trimming left V 6 bases short and J 7 bases short, with 13 bases between. The CDR3 runs to 13 residues. CDR1 and CDR2 (germline): SNHLY, FYNNEI. CDR3 region: CASRWGARNEQFF. CDR3 sequence (DNA): TGTGCCAGCAGATGGGGGGCTCGGAATGAGCAGTTCTTC.

V usage is TRBV4-1 and J usage is TRBJ2-2; D not resolved. Trimming took off 4 bases at V and 2 bases at J, with 5 bases between the two ends. There are 13 residues in the CDR3. The germline V gene encodes CDR1 MGHRA and CDR2 YSYEKL. The CDR3 nucleotides read TGCGCCAGCAGCCCCCCTAACACCGGGGAGCTGTTTTTT. Residues: CASSPPNTGELFF.

The CDR3: CAIRGNANEKLFF. The CDR3 bases are TGTGCCATCAGGGGGAATGCTAATGAAAAACTGTTTTTT. The V call is TRBV10-3, the J call TRBJ1-4; D is uncertain. Between the trimmed V and J ends, which lost 6 bases and 3 bases, there was a span of 8 bases. CDR1 ENHRY and CDR2 SYGVKD come from the germline V gene. This CDR3 is built from 13 residues.

CDR3 DNA: TGTGCCAGCAGGGGGACAGGCCTCCTCTCCTCCTACGAGCAGTACTTC. As protein: CASRGTGLLSSYEQYF. The gene calls are TRBV28 and TRBJ2-7; 8 bases map to TRBD1. CDR3 length equals 16 residues. V trimming: 6 bases; J trimming: 0 bases; junction bases outside the gene matches: 10. Germline values: CDR1 MDHEN, CDR2 SYDVKM.

This chain joins TRBV7-6 and TRBJ2-7; weak D call: TRBD1 (5 bases). Deletions cut 1 base from V and 2 bases from J, with 12 bases between. CDR1 and CDR2 from the germline V gene are SGHVS and FNYEAQ. This CDR3 contains 15 residues. CDR3 nucleotide sequence: TGTGCCAGCAGCTTAGATCAGGGTATCGCCTACGAGCAGTACTTC. Amino acids: CASSLDQGIAYEQYF.

CDR3 DNA sequence: TGTGCCAGCAGCTTAGGCCAGGGCCCCTCCTACGAGCAGTACTTC. Translation: CASSLGQGPSYEQYF. The chain couples TRBV7-3 to TRBJ2-7; tentative D call: TRBD1 (5 bases). The CDR3 covers 15 residues. The germline CDR1 and CDR2 sequences are SGHTA and FQGTGA. Trimming stripped 2 bases from V and 0 bases from J, with 11 bases between.

The chain employs TRBV21-1 and TRBJ2-2; the table's TRBD1 call for D was not verified on the DNA. TRBV21-1 is flagged as a pseudogene. The CDR3 has 17 residues. The CDR3 protein is CASSKAGTGVPTGELFF. The CDR3 nucleotides read TGTGCCAGCAGCAAAGCGGGGACAGGGGTGCCCACCGGGGAGCTGTTTTTT.

V gene TRBV28 combines with J gene TRBJ1-2; 7 nucleotides agree with TRBD1. J gave up 2 bases and V 7 bases, and 10 bases lay outside the gene matches. Germline V lookup: CDR1 MDHEN, CDR2 SYDVKM. The CDR3 covers 15 residues. As DNA, the CDR3 is TGTGCCAGCATCCCTCCGACAGGGTCGAACTATGGCTACACCTTC. It encodes CASIPPTGSNYGYTF.

CDR3 coding DNA: TGTGCCAGCAGTTTACAGACAGGGGACACTGAAGCTTTCTTT. Its translation: CASSLQTGDTEAFF. V and J are TRBV27 and TRBJ1-1; 8 nucleotides agree with TRBD1. The CDR3 runs to 14 residues. Germline values: CDR1 MNHEY, CDR2 SMNVEV (reference sequence). J gave up 3 bases and V 2 bases, and 2 bases lay outside the gene matches.

The table lists this clone with a count of one. The genes are TRBV14 and TRBJ1-2, with D unclear. V was shortened by 1 base and J by 4 bases, with 10 bases between the two germline ends. The CDR3 covers 14 residues. Germline CDR1 SGHDN, CDR2 FVKESK. CDR3 in DNA: TGTGCCAGCAGCCAAGGTTCGGAAATCTATGGCTACACCTTC. This codes for CASSQGSEIYGYTF. Using reference TRBV14 and TRBJ1-2 for the parts outside the CDR3, the full variable domain is EAGVTQFPSHSVIEKGQTVTLRCDPISGHDNLYWYRRVMGKEIKFLLHFVKESKQDESGMPNNRFLAERTGGTYSTLKVQPAELEDSGVYFCASSQGSEIYGYTFGSGTRLTVV.

The chain combines TRBV19 with TRBJ1-2; D gene uncertain. V was pared by 6 bases and J by 4 bases, with 15 bases between. Germline-derived CDR1 and CDR2 are LNHDA and SQIVND (reference sequence). The CDR3 covers 14 residues. CDR3 nucleotide sequence: TGTGCCAGTAGCTCACCCGTGAACGCCTATGGCTACACCTTC. Residues: CASSSPVNAYGYTF.

The chain recombines TRBV30 with TRBJ2-7, with D tentatively TRBD1 (6 bases). Deletions cut 1 base from V and 5 bases from J, with 15 bases between. CDR1 GTSNPN and CDR2 SVGIG come from the germline V gene (reference sequence). The length of the CDR3 is 14 residues. The CDR3 reads CAWSDRERVDEQYF. CDR3 DNA: TGTGCCTGGAGTGACAGGGAAAGAGTGGACGAGCAGTACTTC.

The genes are TRBV4-1 and TRBJ2-7; D remains unclear. This CDR3 has 13 residues. The V gene's germline CDR1 is MGHRA and CDR2 YSYEKL. Trimming took off 3 bases at V and 6 bases at J, with 12 bases between the two ends. Written as DNA, the CDR3 is TGCGCCAGCAGCCACGACGACCGAGTCGAGCAGTACTTC. It translates to CASSHDDRVEQYF.

The chain couples TRBV7-9 to TRBJ2-7, with no clear D. This CDR3 region has 12 residues. Germline V gene sequence: CDR1 SEHNR, CDR2 FQNEAQ (reference sequence). V gave up 3 bases and J gave up 6 bases, with 9 bases separating them. CDR3 amino acids: CASSFGLAEQYF. CDR3 nucleotide sequence: TGTGCCAGCAGCTTTGGATTGGCCGAGCAGTACTTC.

The chain employs TRBV29-1 and TRBJ2-3; TRBD2 agrees at 11 bases. Per the germline V gene, CDR1 is SQVTM and CDR2 is ANQGSEA. V trimming: 6 bases; J trimming: 1 base; junction bases outside the gene matches: 6. The CDR3 runs to 15 residues. The CDR3 protein is CSVTTSGVGTDTQYF. The DNA for the CDR3 is TGCAGCGTAACGACTAGCGGGGTCGGCACAGATACGCAGTATTTT.

Points on this clone: This sample also contains other DNA sequences that code for the same CDR3. The chain has TRBV19 and TRBJ2-2; D is perhaps TRBD2 (5 bases). V lost 5 bases and J lost 1, with 5 bases in between. Germline CDR1 reads LNHDA; CDR2 reads SQIVND (reference sequence). CDR3 size: 13 residues. The CDR3: CASSGGNTGELFF. In DNA form, the CDR3 reads TGTGCCAGTAGTGGAGGGAACACCGGGGAGCTGTTTTTT.